What follows are 20 T cell receptor beta chains derived from one specimen sequenced in a study of T cell responses to AZD1222 COVID-19 vaccine listed by TCRdb under 2021. Libraries were made using the immunoSEQ multiplex PCR assay. Held by TCRdb, this immuneACCESS table contains in-frame sequences only and omits some clones. Under half of the omission traces to an unresolved V gene where checked; the cause of the rest is unknown. The sample profile shows some 130,000 clones; 93% of them were found once. Approximately 0.85% of the sample is taken by the ten largest. The time point label here, explained by the study, means: baseline before first vaccination. This material consisted of peripheral blood, taken on day 0 of AZD1222 vaccination. These TCRs come from an adult in good health.

This chain uses TRBV15 with TRBJ1-4; D possibly corresponds to TRBD1 (6 bases). Trimming took off 5 bases at V and 8 bases at J, with 12 bases between the two ends. Germline values: CDR1 LNHNV, CDR2 YYDKDF (reference sequence). The CDR3 runs 13 residues. CDR3 region: CATSLSDSEKLFF. The CDR3 DNA follows: TGTGCCACCAGCCTGTCGGACAGCGAAAAACTGTTTTTT.

The chain is built from TRBV12-5 and TRBJ2-2, with 9 bases matching TRBD1. The junction had 0 bases not matched to a gene; V was cut back by 1 base and J by 3 bases. Looked up from germline, CDR1 is LGHNT and CDR2 is FRNRAP. The CDR3 sequence is 15 residues long. CDR3 nucleotide sequence: TGTGCTAGTGGTTTGGGACAGGGGGACACCGGGGAGCTGTTTTTT. Translating it yields CASGLGQGDTGELFF.

This clone showed up just a few times. This chain joins TRBV6-1 and TRBJ2-7; the match to TRBD1 covers 7 bases. CDR1 is MNHNS, CDR2 SASEGT, per germline. The CDR3 extends over 15 amino acids. The ends lost 1 base at V and 3 bases at J; junction bases unmatched: 6. CDR3 DNA: TGTGCCAGCAGTGAAGTACAGGGGATCGGCTACGAGCAGTACTTC. It specifies CASSEVQGIGYEQYF.

This chain links TRBV20-1 with TRBJ1-4; 7 positions agree with TRBD1. The V segment lost 3 bases and the J segment 5 bases; nucleotides outside the gene matches: 9. CDR3 length equals 15 residues. Germline V lookup: CDR1 DFQATT, CDR2 SNEGSKA (reference sequence). CDR3 sequence: CSASLTGTDNEKLFF. The CDR3 DNA sequence: TGCAGTGCTAGTCTTACCGGGACAGACAATGAAAAACTGTTTTTT.

This clone was detected only a few times. The V and J genes are TRBV11-3 and TRBJ1-3; no firm D call. Looked up from germline, CDR1 is SGHNT and CDR2 is YENEEA. V was trimmed by 5 bases and J by 4 bases, leaving 9 bases between them. The CDR3 sequence is 13 residues long. CDR3 DNA: TGTGCCAGCAGCGTTAATCGCGGAAACACCATATATTTT. It codes for CASSVNRGNTIYF.

The CDR3 DNA sequence: TGTGCCAGCAGCTCAACCAGGGGGGACACTGAAGCTTTCTTT. Protein sequence: CASSSTRGDTEAFF. This chain uses TRBV7-2 with TRBJ1-1, with 7 bases fitting TRBD1. After removal of 4 bases from V and 3 bases from J, the junction contained 5 bases not matched to a gene. CDR1 and CDR2 from the germline V gene are SGHTA and FQGNSA. The CDR3 runs to 14 residues.

V usage is TRBV5-1 and J usage is TRBJ1-6; D uncertain. The CDR3 has 16 amino acids. Germline V gene data show CDR1 as SGHRS and CDR2 as YFSETQ. Between the trimmed V and J ends, which lost 4 bases and 6 bases, there was a span of 17 bases. For the CDR3, the DNA is TGCGCCAGCAGCCAACGGGAGGCCAGCGTTAATTCACCCCTCCACTTT. Its translation is CASSQREASVNSPLHF.

The V and J genes are TRBV29-1 and TRBJ2-7; D may be TRBD1 or TRBD2 (5 bases each). Trimming removed 0 bases at V and 9 bases at J, with 12 bases between. Germline V gives CDR1 SQVTM, CDR2 ANQGSEA. The CDR3 totals 12 residues. CDR3 protein: CSVEDRGGRQYF. CDR3 DNA sequence: TGCAGCGTTGAAGATCGGGGCGGTCGGCAGTACTTC.

The genes are TRBV12-3 or TRBV12-4 and TRBJ1-2, with D unclear. Trimming shortened V by 1 base and J by 1 base, and 4 bases separated the two germline ends. The CDR3 runs to 13 residues. In DNA, the CDR3 is TGTGCCAGCAGTTTAGGTGTTAACTATGGCTACACCTTC. Translation: CASSLGVNYGYTF.

This clone was detected once. The chain combines TRBV5-1 with TRBJ1-1, with 9 nucleotides matching TRBD1. Germline V gives CDR1 SGHRS, CDR2 YFSETQ. The CDR3 is made up of 14 amino acids. V shed 5 bases, J shed 4 bases, and the junction held 6 bases outside the gene matches. DNA of the CDR3: TGCGCCAGCAGGGGACAGGGCGGGAGCACTGAAGCTTTCTTT. Encoded protein: CASRGQGGSTEAFF.

V usage is TRBV12-3 or TRBV12-4 and J usage is TRBJ1-2; D might be TRBD1 (5 bases). The V end was cut by 3 bases, the J end by 5 bases, with 7 bases between. This CDR3 has 12 amino acids. In nucleotides, the CDR3 is TGTGCCAGCAGTTTTGACAGATATGGCTACACCTTC. Its translation is CASSFDRYGYTF.

The V gene is TRBV9, the J gene TRBJ1-5, with D perhaps matching TRBD1 (6 bases). V was pared by 0 bases and J by 9 bases, with 13 bases between. CDR1 and CDR2 from the germline V gene are SGDLS and YYNGEE. CDR3 length equals 14 residues. The CDR3 DNA reads TGTGCCAGCAGCGTAGAAGGGGGAGAACGGCCCCAGCATTTT. It translates to CASSVEGGERPQHF.

This clone was counted once. The chain couples TRBV19 to TRBJ1-6, with 7 positions matching TRBD1. The CDR3 spans 17 residues. The germline V gene encodes CDR1 LNHDA and CDR2 SQIVND (reference sequence). With 4 bases clipped from V and 9 bases from J, the junction kept 15 bases outside the gene matches. The CDR3, as DNA: TGTGCCAGTAGTAAGGACAGGAACCCCGTTTCGGGTTCACCCCTCCACTTT. Its translation is CASSKDRNPVSGSPLHF.

The chain recombines TRBV7-9 with TRBJ2-3; D might be TRBD1 (5 bases). Germline CDR1 SEHNR, CDR2 FQNEAQ (reference sequence). Trimming stripped 5 bases from V and 2 bases from J, with 11 bases between. CDR3 length: 14 amino acids. The CDR3 is CASSPQVTTDTQYF. The DNA of the CDR3 is TGTGCCAGCAGCCCACAGGTTACCACAGATACGCAGTATTTT.

The chain couples TRBV6-4 to TRBJ2-1; no firm D call. The ends were cut back, 0 bases at V and 4 bases at J, with 10 bases in the middle. The CDR3 contains 15 residues. In germline, CDR1 is MRHNA, CDR2 SNTAGT. The CDR3 DNA follows: TGTGCCAGCAGTGACTCACTGGGGTTGTACAATGAGCAGTTCTTC. Amino acid sequence: CASSDSLGLYNEQFF.

The count of this clone is one. J is TRBJ1-5 and V is TRBV7-2; D not resolved. Trimming removed 5 bases at V and 2 bases at J, with 10 bases between. CDR3 length equals 14 residues. Per germline, CDR1 SGHTA and CDR2 FQGNSA. The DNA of the CDR3 is TGTGCCAGCAGCCCCCCAGGTGGCAATCAGCCCCAGCATTTT. Protein: CASSPPGGNQPQHF.

This chain joins TRBV7-2 and TRBJ2-3; 8 nucleotides align to TRBD2. Germline trimming cut 5 bases from V and 0 bases from J; bases unmatched to any gene: 10. From germline, CDR1 is SGHTA and CDR2 FQGNSA. The CDR3 consists of 17 residues. Here the CDR3 reads CASSPRFSGVSTDTQYF. The CDR3 DNA follows: TGTGCCAGCAGCCCTCGGTTTAGCGGGGTCAGCACAGATACGCAGTATTTT.

V and J are TRBV10-3 and TRBJ1-4; 9 nucleotides match TRBD1. The trim removed 5 bases at V and 6 bases at J, leaving 4 bases unmatched. CDR1 is ENHRY and CDR2 is SYGVKD in the germline V gene. CDR3 size: 14 residues. Written as DNA, the CDR3 is TGTGCCATCAGTCCAGACAGGGGGGATGAAAAACTGTTTTTT. Translating gives CAISPDRGDEKLFF.

V gene TRBV6-4 combines with J gene TRBJ1-1, with D unresolved. Deletions cut 5 bases from V and 3 bases from J, with 10 bases between. The CDR3 has 13 amino acids. CDR1 MRHNA and CDR2 SNTAGT come from the germline V gene. The CDR3 DNA reads as TGTGCCAGCAGTCGACGGGCGGACACTGAAGCTTTCTTT. It yields the protein CASSRRADTEAFF.

The chain recombines TRBV6-2 or TRBV6-3 with TRBJ1-5; D not certain. The CDR3 has 14 amino acids. The V gene's germline CDR1 is MNHEY and CDR2 SVGEGT. Trimming removed 5 bases at V and 4 bases at J, with 12 bases between. This CDR3 is CASSTHRLNQPQHF. DNA for the CDR3: TGTGCCAGCAGTACCCATCGACTGAATCAGCCCCAGCATTTT.